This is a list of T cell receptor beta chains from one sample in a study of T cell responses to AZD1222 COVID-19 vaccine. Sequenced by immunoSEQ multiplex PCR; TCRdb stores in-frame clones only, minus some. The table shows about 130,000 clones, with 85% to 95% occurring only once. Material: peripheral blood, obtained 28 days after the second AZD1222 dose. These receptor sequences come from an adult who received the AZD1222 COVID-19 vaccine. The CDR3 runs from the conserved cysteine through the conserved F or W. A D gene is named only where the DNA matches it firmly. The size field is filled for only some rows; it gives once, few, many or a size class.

cdr3_nt: TGTGCCAGCAGCTTAGGAAACAGGGAGGTCAACGAGCAGTACTTC; cdr3_aa: CASSLGNREVNEQYF; v_call: TRBV7-9; j_call: TRBJ2-7; clone_size: .; d_call: .
cdr3_nt: TGTGCCAGCAGCCAAGACTGGCAAGAGACCCAGTACTTC; cdr3_aa: CASSQDWQETQYF; v_call: TRBV3-1/TRBV3-2; j_call: TRBJ2-5; clone_size: .; d_call: .
cdr3_nt: TGTGCCAGCAGCCCATACTGGAGGGGGAACACTGAAGCTTTCTTT; cdr3_aa: CASSPYWRGNTEAFF; v_call: TRBV21-1; j_call: TRBJ1-1; clone_size: .; d_call: .
cdr3_nt: TGTGCCAGTAGGATACGGGACGGACTCGCTAAGCCCCAGCATTTT; cdr3_aa: CASRIRDGLAKPQHF; v_call: TRBV19; j_call: TRBJ1-5; clone_size: .; d_call: .
cdr3_nt: TGTGCCAGCAGCCGAGGACTAGCGAGCACAGATACGCAGTATTTT; cdr3_aa: CASSRGLASTDTQYF; v_call: TRBV7-6; j_call: TRBJ2-3; clone_size: .; d_call: TRBD2
cdr3_nt: TGTGCCAGTAGTATAGCTGGAACGGACACAGATACGCAGTATTTT; cdr3_aa: CASSIAGTDTDTQYF; v_call: TRBV19; j_call: TRBJ2-3; clone_size: .; d_call: .
cdr3_nt: TGTGCCACACGGGGGGGGCGGACTAACTATGGCTACACCTTC; cdr3_aa: CATRGGRTNYGYTF; v_call: TRBV28; j_call: TRBJ1-2; clone_size: .; d_call: .
cdr3_nt: TGCGCCAGCAGCCAAGCCGGGGACAGGTATAATTCACCCCTCCACTTT; cdr3_aa: CASSQAGDRYNSPLHF; v_call: TRBV4-3; j_call: TRBJ1-6; clone_size: .; d_call: TRBD1
cdr3_nt: TGTGCCAGCTCACCTACAGGGAGCACAGATACGCAGTATTTT; cdr3_aa: CASSPTGSTDTQYF; v_call: TRBV18; j_call: TRBJ2-3; clone_size: .; d_call: .
cdr3_nt: TGTGCCAGTAGTTCCCTTACCGGGCCACCCAATCAGCCCCAGCATTTT; cdr3_aa: CASSSLTGPPNQPQHF; v_call: TRBV19; j_call: TRBJ1-5; clone_size: .; d_call: .
cdr3_nt: TGTGCCAGCAGCTTAGGGGCGTATGTGCGCTACACCTTC; cdr3_aa: CASSLGAYVRYTF; v_call: TRBV11-2; j_call: TRBJ1-2; clone_size: .; d_call: .
cdr3_nt: TGTGCCACCAGCAGACAGGGTAATCAGCCCCAGCATTTT; cdr3_aa: CATSRQGNQPQHF; v_call: TRBV15; j_call: TRBJ1-5; clone_size: .; d_call: .
cdr3_nt: TGCGCCAGCAGCTTGGAGGGACAGCCCACAGATACGCAGTATTTT; cdr3_aa: CASSLEGQPTDTQYF; v_call: TRBV5-1; j_call: TRBJ2-3; clone_size: .; d_call: TRBD1
cdr3_nt: TGTGCCAGCAGTCCGGCCTCTTATAGCAATCAGCCCCAGCATTTT; cdr3_aa: CASSPASYSNQPQHF; v_call: TRBV27; j_call: TRBJ1-5; clone_size: .; d_call: .
cdr3_nt: TGTGCCAGCAGCTTAGCTCGCCCGGGGGGTAACTATGGCTACACCTTC; cdr3_aa: CASSLARPGGNYGYTF; v_call: TRBV7-9; j_call: TRBJ1-2; clone_size: .; d_call: .
cdr3_nt: TGTGCCACCTCTCCCCCGGGGGGTGCCAAGGTGCGGCAGTTCTTC; cdr3_aa: CATSPPGGAKVRQFF; v_call: TRBV24-1; j_call: TRBJ2-1; clone_size: .; d_call: TRBD2
cdr3_nt: TGTGCCAGCAGCGCCACACAGGGAGGCCCTGGGGCCAACGTCCTGACTTTC; cdr3_aa: CASSATQGGPGANVLTF; v_call: TRBV9; j_call: TRBJ2-6; clone_size: .; d_call: .
cdr3_nt: TGTGCCAGCAGTGAAAGCCGGGGGGCAGTGGATGAGCAGTTCTTC; cdr3_aa: CASSESRGAVDEQFF; v_call: TRBV6-1; j_call: TRBJ2-1; clone_size: .; d_call: .
cdr3_nt: TGTGCCAGCAGCTTAGCCCCGACAGGCAGATGGGCTTTCTTT; cdr3_aa: CASSLAPTGRWAFF; v_call: TRBV7-9; j_call: TRBJ1-1; clone_size: .; d_call: .
cdr3_nt: TGTGCCAGCTCACGAACTGTAAAGGGGATCGCAGATACGCAGTATTTT; cdr3_aa: CASSRTVKGIADTQYF; v_call: TRBV18; j_call: TRBJ2-3; clone_size: .; d_call: .
cdr3_nt: TGTGCCAGCAGTTATCAGCTCGGCTACACCTTC; cdr3_aa: CASSYQLGYTF; v_call: TRBV6-6; j_call: TRBJ1-2; clone_size: once; d_call: .
cdr3_nt: TGTGCCAGCAGCCAAGAGGGGGGAGATCAGCCCCAGCATTTT; cdr3_aa: CASSQEGGDQPQHF; v_call: TRBV4-2; j_call: TRBJ1-5; clone_size: few; d_call: .
cdr3_nt: TGTGCCAGCAAAGTGAGGAATGGCTACACCTTC; cdr3_aa: CASKVRNGYTF; v_call: TRBV2; j_call: TRBJ1-2; clone_size: .; d_call: .
cdr3_nt: TGCGCCAGCAGCCAAAATCAGGGTCCTTCGTGGGTGGCCCAGTACTTC; cdr3_aa: CASSQNQGPSWVAQYF; v_call: TRBV4-1; j_call: TRBJ2-5; clone_size: .; d_call: .
cdr3_nt: TGTGCCAGCAGCTGGGGACAGGGGGCCTACAATGAGCAGTTCTTC; cdr3_aa: CASSWGQGAYNEQFF; v_call: TRBV27; j_call: TRBJ2-1; clone_size: .; d_call: TRBD1
cdr3_nt: TGTGCCAGCAGTTTTGCCAGGGCGGCAGGCGAAAAACTGTTTTTT; cdr3_aa: CASSFARAAGEKLFF; v_call: TRBV28; j_call: TRBJ1-4; clone_size: .; d_call: .
cdr3_nt: TGTGCCAGCTCACCAGAAGGGACGAACACCGGGGAGCTGTTTTTT; cdr3_aa: CASSPEGTNTGELFF; v_call: TRBV18; j_call: TRBJ2-2; clone_size: .; d_call: .
cdr3_nt: TGTGCCAGCAGTCCTGGTCGAACAGGGAAGTATGGCTACACCTTC; cdr3_aa: CASSPGRTGKYGYTF; v_call: TRBV7-9; j_call: TRBJ1-2; clone_size: .; d_call: .
cdr3_nt: TGTGCCAGTAGTCCCTCCCCCAGGGTGAGCTATGGCTACACCTTC; cdr3_aa: CASSPSPRVSYGYTF; v_call: TRBV19; j_call: TRBJ1-2; clone_size: .; d_call: .
cdr3_nt: TGTGCCAGCTCTCGACAGGGGTTAGGCACTGAAGCTTTCTTT; cdr3_aa: CASSRQGLGTEAFF; v_call: TRBV2; j_call: TRBJ1-1; clone_size: .; d_call: TRBD1
cdr3_nt: TGCGCCAGCAGCCCCGCCGGGACAGGGGGATTAGAGCAGTTCTTC; cdr3_aa: CASSPAGTGGLEQFF; v_call: TRBV4-1; j_call: TRBJ2-1; clone_size: .; d_call: TRBD1
cdr3_nt: TGTGCCAGCAGCCGGACACAGGTTACAGCGGAGCTGTTTTTT; cdr3_aa: CASSRTQVTAELFF; v_call: TRBV28; j_call: TRBJ2-2; clone_size: few; d_call: .
cdr3_nt: TGTGCCAGCAGTTATAGCGCCTGGGATTCCTACAATGAGCAGTTCTTC; cdr3_aa: CASSYSAWDSYNEQFF; v_call: TRBV13; j_call: TRBJ2-1; clone_size: few; d_call: .
cdr3_nt: TGTGCCAGCAGCTTATCTAGCGGTTACAATGAGCAGTTCTTC; cdr3_aa: CASSLSSGYNEQFF; v_call: TRBV7-9; j_call: TRBJ2-1; clone_size: .; d_call: TRBD2
cdr3_nt: TGTGCCAGCAGCCCCCCCCGCGGGGATAGCTCCTACAATGAGCAGTTCTTC; cdr3_aa: CASSPPRGDSSYNEQFF; v_call: TRBV5-6; j_call: TRBJ2-1; clone_size: .; d_call: .
cdr3_nt: TGTGCCAGTAGTATAGAGGACACCGGGGAGCTGTTTTTT; cdr3_aa: CASSIEDTGELFF; v_call: TRBV19; j_call: TRBJ2-2; clone_size: .; d_call: .
cdr3_nt: TGCGCCAGCAGCCAAGTCGTCCTAGCGGGGGGGCACAATGAGCAGTTCTTC; cdr3_aa: CASSQVVLAGGHNEQFF; v_call: TRBV4-3; j_call: TRBJ2-1; clone_size: .; d_call: TRBD2
cdr3_nt: TGTGCCAGCTCACCAACCGACTTCCGGCCGCGTGCTTTCTTT; cdr3_aa: CASSPTDFRPRAFF; v_call: TRBV18; j_call: TRBJ1-1; clone_size: .; d_call: .
cdr3_nt: TGTGCCAGCAGGCGACCGGGACAGGAAGGCTACGAGCAGTACTTC; cdr3_aa: CASRRPGQEGYEQYF; v_call: TRBV2; j_call: TRBJ2-7; clone_size: .; d_call: TRBD1
cdr3_nt: TGTGCCAGTGGGACAGCCAATTCACCCCTCCACTTT; cdr3_aa: CASGTANSPLHF; v_call: TRBV28; j_call: TRBJ1-6; clone_size: few; d_call: TRBD1
cdr3_nt: TGTGCCAGCAGCCATCCCCGGACTAGTGGTGAGACCCAGTACTTC; cdr3_aa: CASSHPRTSGETQYF; v_call: TRBV3-1/TRBV3-2; j_call: TRBJ2-5; clone_size: .; d_call: TRBD2
cdr3_nt: TGTGCCTCATCCCCAGGGGGATCTGGGGCCAACGTCCTGACTTTC; cdr3_aa: CASSPGGSGANVLTF; v_call: TRBV18; j_call: TRBJ2-6; clone_size: .; d_call: TRBD1
cdr3_nt: TGTGCCTGGAGTAAGGCCACCGGGGAGCTGTTTTTT; cdr3_aa: CAWSKATGELFF; v_call: TRBV30; j_call: TRBJ2-2; clone_size: .; d_call: .
cdr3_nt: TGTGCCAGTAGTATAGCCCTGACAGAGCAGCCCCAGCATTTT; cdr3_aa: CASSIALTEQPQHF; v_call: TRBV19; j_call: TRBJ1-5; clone_size: .; d_call: .
cdr3_nt: TGTGCCAGCAGCTCAGGGGGCTCCGAGCAGTACTTC; cdr3_aa: CASSSGGSEQYF; v_call: TRBV5-4; j_call: TRBJ2-7; clone_size: .; d_call: TRBD1
cdr3_nt: TGTGCCAGCAGCCTCGGTATGTGGAGCTCCTACGAGCAGTACTTC; cdr3_aa: CASSLGMWSSYEQYF; v_call: TRBV5-6; j_call: TRBJ2-7; clone_size: .; d_call: .
cdr3_nt: TGTGCCTGGGCAGCGGGGGGCTCGAATGGCTACACCTTC; cdr3_aa: CAWAAGGSNGYTF; v_call: TRBV30; j_call: TRBJ1-2; clone_size: .; d_call: .
cdr3_nt: TGTGCCAGCAGCCCACGGGGGCCCGGTCGGTACAATGAGCAGTTCTTC; cdr3_aa: CASSPRGPGRYNEQFF; v_call: TRBV7-3; j_call: TRBJ2-1; clone_size: .; d_call: .
cdr3_nt: TGTGCCAGCAGGGCCGGGACCGGGGGTACTGAAGCTTTCTTT; cdr3_aa: CASRAGTGGTEAFF; v_call: TRBV27; j_call: TRBJ1-1; clone_size: .; d_call: .
cdr3_nt: TGCGCCAGCAGCCAAGGATCCAACCGGGTCTGGGTTTCTCGGGAGCTGTTTTTT; cdr3_aa: CASSQGSNRVWVSRELFF; v_call: TRBV4-1; j_call: TRBJ2-2; clone_size: .; d_call: .
cdr3_nt: TGCGCCAGCAGCCAAGGGTTAGCTGTTAACTATGGCTACACCTTC; cdr3_aa: CASSQGLAVNYGYTF; v_call: TRBV4-3; j_call: TRBJ1-2; clone_size: .; d_call: .
cdr3_nt: TGTGCCAGCAGCCCGGCGGGGTCTCGCTCACCCCTCCACTTT; cdr3_aa: CASSPAGSRSPLHF; v_call: TRBV4-2; j_call: TRBJ1-6; clone_size: .; d_call: .
cdr3_nt: TGTGCCAGCAGGCCGACAGGGATGTCCTACGAGCAGTACTTC; cdr3_aa: CASRPTGMSYEQYF; v_call: TRBV28; j_call: TRBJ2-7; clone_size: .; d_call: TRBD1
cdr3_nt: TGTGCCAGCAGTGAAGGGGGGGTTCTAGGGGAGCAGTACTTC; cdr3_aa: CASSEGGVLGEQYF; v_call: TRBV2; j_call: TRBJ2-7; clone_size: .; d_call: .
cdr3_nt: TGTGCCAGCAGCCTGACACCAACTCAGGGGCCTGAAGCTTTCTTT; cdr3_aa: CASSLTPTQGPEAFF; v_call: TRBV3-1/TRBV3-2; j_call: TRBJ1-1; clone_size: .; d_call: .